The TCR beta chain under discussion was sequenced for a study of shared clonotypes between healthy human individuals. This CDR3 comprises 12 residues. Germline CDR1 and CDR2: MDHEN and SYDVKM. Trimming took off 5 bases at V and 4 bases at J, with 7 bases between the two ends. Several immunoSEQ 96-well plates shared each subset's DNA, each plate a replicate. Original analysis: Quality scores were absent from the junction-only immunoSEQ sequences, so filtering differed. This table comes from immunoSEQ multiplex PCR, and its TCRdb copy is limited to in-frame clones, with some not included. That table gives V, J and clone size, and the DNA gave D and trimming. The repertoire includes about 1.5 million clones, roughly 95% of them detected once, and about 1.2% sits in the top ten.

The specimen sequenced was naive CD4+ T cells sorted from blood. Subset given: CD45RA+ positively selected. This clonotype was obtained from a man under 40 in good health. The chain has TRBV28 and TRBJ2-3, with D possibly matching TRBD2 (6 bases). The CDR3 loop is CASSRRADTQYF. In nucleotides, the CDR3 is TGTGCCAGCAGTCGGAGGGCAGATACGCAGTATTTT.